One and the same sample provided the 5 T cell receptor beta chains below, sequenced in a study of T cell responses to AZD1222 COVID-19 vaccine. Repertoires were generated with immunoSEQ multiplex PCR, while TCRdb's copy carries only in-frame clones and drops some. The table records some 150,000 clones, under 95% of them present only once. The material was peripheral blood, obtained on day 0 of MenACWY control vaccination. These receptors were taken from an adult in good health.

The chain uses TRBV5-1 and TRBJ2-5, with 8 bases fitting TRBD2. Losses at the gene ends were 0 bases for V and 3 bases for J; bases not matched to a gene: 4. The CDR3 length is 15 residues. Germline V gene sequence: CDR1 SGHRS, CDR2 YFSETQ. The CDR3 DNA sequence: TGCGCCAGCAGCTTGGCCGGTAGCGGGAAAGAGACCCAGTACTTC. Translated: CASSLAGSGKETQYF.

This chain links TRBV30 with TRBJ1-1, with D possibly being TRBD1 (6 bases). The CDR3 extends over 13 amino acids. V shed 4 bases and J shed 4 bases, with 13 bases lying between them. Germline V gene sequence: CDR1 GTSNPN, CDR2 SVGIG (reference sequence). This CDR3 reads CAWMRGLGTEAFF. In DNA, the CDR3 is TGTGCCTGGATGCGGGGGCTGGGCACTGAAGCTTTCTTT.

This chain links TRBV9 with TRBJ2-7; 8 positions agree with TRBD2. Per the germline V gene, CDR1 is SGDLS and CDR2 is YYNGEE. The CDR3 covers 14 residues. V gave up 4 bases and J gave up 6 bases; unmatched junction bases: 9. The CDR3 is CASSLSGSMAEQYF. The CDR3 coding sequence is TGTGCCAGCAGCCTCAGCGGGAGTATGGCCGAGCAGTACTTC.

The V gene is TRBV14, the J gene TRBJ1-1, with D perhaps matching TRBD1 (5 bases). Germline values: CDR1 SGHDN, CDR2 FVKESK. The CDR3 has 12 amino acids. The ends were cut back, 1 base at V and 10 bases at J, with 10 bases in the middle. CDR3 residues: CASSQGGRGAFF. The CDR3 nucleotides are TGTGCCAGCAGCCAAGGGGGCAGAGGAGCTTTCTTT.

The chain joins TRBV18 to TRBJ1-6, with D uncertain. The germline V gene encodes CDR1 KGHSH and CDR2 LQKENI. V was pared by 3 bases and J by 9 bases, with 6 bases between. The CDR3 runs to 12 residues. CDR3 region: CASSPIGSPLHF. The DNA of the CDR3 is TGTGCCAGCTCACCCATTGGTTCACCCCTCCACTTT. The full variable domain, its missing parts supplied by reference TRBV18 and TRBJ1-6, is NAGVMQNPRHLVRRRGQEARLRCSPMKGHSHVYWYRQLPEEGLKFMVYLQKENIIDESGMPKERFSAEFPKEGPSILRIQQVVRGDSAAYFCASSPIGSPLHFGNGTRLTVT.